This T cell receptor (beta chain) was captured in a study of control samples from healthy donors and cancer patients. TCRdb's table, derived via immunoSEQ multiplex PCR, lists solely in-frame clones and lacks some. The sample includes under 150,000 clones, around 87% of them seen just once. The CDR3 runs to 14 residues. The germline V gene encodes CDR1 SGHRS and CDR2 YFSETQ. The V segment lost 5 bases and the J segment 5 bases; nucleotides outside the gene matches: 9. The sample consisted of PBMCs. V and J are TRBV5-1 and TRBJ2-5; 7 bases map to TRBD2. This clonotype was sampled from a woman aged 45 to 65 with colorectal cancer. In DNA form, the CDR3 reads TGCGCCAGCAGTCAACAAGCGGGGTTGGAGACCCAGTACTTC. The encoded protein is CASSQQAGLETQYF.